The 5 T cell receptor beta chains below were found in one sample sequenced in a study of post-analysis software for immune sequencing data. Study outcomes and limitations: Compared with controls, patients had more of five TRBV segments, including TRBV5-6, TRBV5-1 and TRBV20-1.

Tagging with unique molecular identifiers was a feature of the TCR beta cDNA libraries. A single record per CDR3 protein comes from TCRdb applying MiXCR to the PCR reads. The data show about 170,000 distinct CDR3 sequences, about 32% seen once. For these TCRs, the target antigens are not known. Input material: blood. Receptors originate from a girl aged 10 to 17 with multiple sclerosis.

This clonotype was recorded at least ten times. V usage is TRBV20-1 and J usage is TRBJ2-7; 7 positions match TRBD1. CDR3 length: 12 amino acids. V dropped 6 bases and J dropped 3; count of bases not matched to a gene: 5. Germline V lookup: CDR1 DFQATT, CDR2 SNEGSKA (reference sequence). The DNA of the CDR3 is TGCAGTGCCTCGACAGGGAACTACGAGCAGTACTTC. Translated: CSASTGNYEQYF.

With respect to this clonotype: At one boundary the junction diverges from the germline segment, which might be a read error. The chain employs TRBV20-1 and TRBJ2-3, with D possibly being TRBD2 (5 bases). This CDR3 comprises 13 residues. From germline, CDR1 is DFQATT and CDR2 SNEGSKA (reference sequence). The CDR3 loop is CSGRADFTDTQYF. For the CDR3, the DNA is TGCAGTGGTAGAGCGGACTTCACAGATACGCAGTATTTT.

This chain uses TRBV7-3 with TRBJ2-7; D not certain. Trimming took off 5 bases at V and 3 bases at J, with 14 bases between the two ends. Germline V gene sequence: CDR1 SGHTA, CDR2 FQGTGA. This CDR3 comprises 14 residues. CDR3: CASSPGPSSYEQYF. CDR3 nucleotides: TGTGCCAGCAGCCCCGGACCCTCGAGCTACGAGCAGTACTTC.

This clonotype was counted ten times or more. The rearrangement links TRBV12-3 or TRBV12-4 to TRBJ2-3; 7 nucleotides match TRBD1. V gave up 7 bases and J gave up 6 bases; unmatched junction bases: 4. The CDR3 spans 12 residues. CDR3 DNA: TGTGCCAGCATAAAACAGGGGGATACGCAGTATTTT. This sequence encodes CASIKQGDTQYF.

This clonotype was seen only once. This sequence may be a read error, since a much larger clone differs from it by one base. This chain links TRBV6-1 with TRBJ2-5; D might be TRBD2 (5 bases). Per the germline V gene, CDR1 is MNHNS and CDR2 is SASEGT. The CDR3 length is 15 residues. The CDR3 region is CASSEFLALLETLYF. The CDR3 DNA reads TGTGCCAGCAGTGAATTCTTAGCGCTATTAGAGACCCTGTACTTC.